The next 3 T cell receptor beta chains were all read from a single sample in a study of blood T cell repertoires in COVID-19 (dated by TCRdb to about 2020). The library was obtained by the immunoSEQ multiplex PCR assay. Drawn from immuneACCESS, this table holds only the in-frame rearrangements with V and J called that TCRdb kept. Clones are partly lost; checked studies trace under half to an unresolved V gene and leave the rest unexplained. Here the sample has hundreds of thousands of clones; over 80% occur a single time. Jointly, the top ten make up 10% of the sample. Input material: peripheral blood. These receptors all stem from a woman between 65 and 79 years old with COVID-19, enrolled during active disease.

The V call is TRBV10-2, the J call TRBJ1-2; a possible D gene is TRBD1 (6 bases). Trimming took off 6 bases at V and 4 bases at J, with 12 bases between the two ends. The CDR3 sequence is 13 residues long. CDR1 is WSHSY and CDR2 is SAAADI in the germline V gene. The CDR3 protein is CASRAGAGYGYTF. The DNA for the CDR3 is TGCGCCAGCAGGGCGGGGGCAGGCTATGGCTACACCTTC.

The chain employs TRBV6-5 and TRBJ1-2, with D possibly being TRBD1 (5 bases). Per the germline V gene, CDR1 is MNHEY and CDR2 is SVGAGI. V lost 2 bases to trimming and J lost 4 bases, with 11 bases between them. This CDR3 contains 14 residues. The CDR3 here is CASSYAGDAYGYTF. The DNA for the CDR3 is TGTGCCAGCAGTTACGCGGGGGATGCCTATGGCTACACCTTC.

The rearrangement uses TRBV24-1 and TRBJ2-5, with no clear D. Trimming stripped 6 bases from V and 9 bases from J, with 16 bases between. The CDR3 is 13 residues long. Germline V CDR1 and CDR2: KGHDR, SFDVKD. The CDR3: CATSPLRQVPQYF. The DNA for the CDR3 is TGTGCCACCAGTCCACTTCGGCAGGTACCCCAGTACTTC.